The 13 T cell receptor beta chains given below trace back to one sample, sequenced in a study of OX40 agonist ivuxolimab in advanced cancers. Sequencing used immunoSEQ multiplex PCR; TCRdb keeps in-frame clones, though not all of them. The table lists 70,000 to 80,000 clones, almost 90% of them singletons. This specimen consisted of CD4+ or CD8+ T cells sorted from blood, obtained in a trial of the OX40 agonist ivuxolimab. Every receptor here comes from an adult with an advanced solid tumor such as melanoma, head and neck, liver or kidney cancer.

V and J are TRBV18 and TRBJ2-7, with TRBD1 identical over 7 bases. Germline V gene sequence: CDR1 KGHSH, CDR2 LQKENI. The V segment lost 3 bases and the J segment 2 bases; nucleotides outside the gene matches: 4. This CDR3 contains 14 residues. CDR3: CASSPRQGTYEQYF. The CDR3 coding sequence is TGTGCCAGCTCACCCCGACAGGGCACCTACGAGCAGTACTTC.

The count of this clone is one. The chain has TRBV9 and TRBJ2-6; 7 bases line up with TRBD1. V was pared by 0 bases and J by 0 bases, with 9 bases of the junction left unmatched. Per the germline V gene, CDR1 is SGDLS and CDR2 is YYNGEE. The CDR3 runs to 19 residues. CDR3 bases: TGTGCCAGCAGCGTAGGGGCCACAGGGGCGGCCTCTGGGGCCAACGTCCTGACTTTC. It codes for CASSVGATGAASGANVLTF.

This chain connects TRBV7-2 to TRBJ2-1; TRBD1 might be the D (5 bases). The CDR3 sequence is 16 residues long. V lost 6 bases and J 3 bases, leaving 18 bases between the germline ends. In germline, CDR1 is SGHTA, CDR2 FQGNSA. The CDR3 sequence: CASSREWTPRYNEQFF. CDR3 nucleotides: TGTGCCAGCAGTCGTGAATGGACACCTCGCTACAATGAGCAGTTCTTC. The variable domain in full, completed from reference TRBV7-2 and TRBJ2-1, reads GAGVSQSPSNKVTEKGKDVELRCDPISGHTALYWYRQSLGQGLEFLIYFQGNSAPDKSGLPSDRFSAERTGGSVSTLTIQRTQQEDSAVYLCASSREWTPRYNEQFFGPGTRLTVL.

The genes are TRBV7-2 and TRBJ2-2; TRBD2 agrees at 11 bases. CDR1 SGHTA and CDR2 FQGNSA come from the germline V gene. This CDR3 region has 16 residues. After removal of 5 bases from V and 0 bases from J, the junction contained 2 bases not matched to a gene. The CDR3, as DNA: TGTGCCAGCAGCGGGGGACTAGCGGCGAACACCGGGGAGCTGTTTTTT. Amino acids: CASSGGLAANTGELFF.

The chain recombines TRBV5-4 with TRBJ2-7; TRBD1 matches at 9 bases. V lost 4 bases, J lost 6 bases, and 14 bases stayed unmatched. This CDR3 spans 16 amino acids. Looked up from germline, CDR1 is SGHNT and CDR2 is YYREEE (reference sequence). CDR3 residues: CASSHGMGQGASEQYF. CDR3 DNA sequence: TGTGCCAGCAGCCATGGGATGGGACAGGGAGCGAGCGAGCAGTACTTC.

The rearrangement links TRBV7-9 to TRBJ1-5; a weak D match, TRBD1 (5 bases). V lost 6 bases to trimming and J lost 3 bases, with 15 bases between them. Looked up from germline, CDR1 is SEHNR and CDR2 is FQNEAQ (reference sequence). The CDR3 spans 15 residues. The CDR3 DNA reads TGTGCCAGCAGTTACGGGGGGGGAGACAATCAGCCCCAGCATTTT. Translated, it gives CASSYGGGDNQPQHF.

CDR3 protein: CASSLVGTGNEQFF. For the CDR3, the DNA is TGTGCCAGCAGCTTAGTAGGGACAGGCAATGAGCAGTTCTTC. The V call is TRBV7-9, the J call TRBJ2-1; 8 bases fit TRBD1. Trimming took 1 base from V and 6 from J; bases not matched to a gene: 2. The CDR3 has 14 amino acids. Germline V gene lookup returns CDR1 SEHNR and CDR2 FQNEAQ (reference sequence).

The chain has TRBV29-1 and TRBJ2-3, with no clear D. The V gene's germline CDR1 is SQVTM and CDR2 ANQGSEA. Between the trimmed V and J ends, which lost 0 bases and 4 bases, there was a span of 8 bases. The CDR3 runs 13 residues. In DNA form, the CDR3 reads TGCAGCGTTGAAGAAACGTCCGCAGATACGCAGTATTTT. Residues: CSVEETSADTQYF.

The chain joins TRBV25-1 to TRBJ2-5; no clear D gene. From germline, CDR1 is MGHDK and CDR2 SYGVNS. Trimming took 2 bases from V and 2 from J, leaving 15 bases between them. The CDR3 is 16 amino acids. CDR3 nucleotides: TGTGCCAGCAGTGAAGCTGGTTTAGCTCTTCAAGAGACCCAGTACTTC. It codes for CASSEAGLALQETQYF.

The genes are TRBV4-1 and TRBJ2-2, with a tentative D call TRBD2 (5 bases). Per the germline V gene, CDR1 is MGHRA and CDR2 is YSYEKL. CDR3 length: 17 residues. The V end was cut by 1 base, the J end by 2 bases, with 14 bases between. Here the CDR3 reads CASSQVSASFNTGELFF. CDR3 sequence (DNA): TGCGCCAGCAGCCAAGTTTCGGCTAGCTTTAACACCGGGGAGCTGTTTTTT.

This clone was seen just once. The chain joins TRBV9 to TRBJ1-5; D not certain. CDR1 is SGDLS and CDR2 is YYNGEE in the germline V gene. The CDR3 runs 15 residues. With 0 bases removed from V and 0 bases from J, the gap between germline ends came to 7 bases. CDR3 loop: CASSVDQNSNQPQHF. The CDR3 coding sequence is TGTGCCAGCAGCGTAGACCAAAATAGCAATCAGCCCCAGCATTTT.

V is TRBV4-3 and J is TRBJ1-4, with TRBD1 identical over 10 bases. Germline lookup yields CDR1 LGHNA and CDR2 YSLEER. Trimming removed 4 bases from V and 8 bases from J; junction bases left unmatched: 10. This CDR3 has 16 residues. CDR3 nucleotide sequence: TGCGCCAGCAGCCCGGGGGACAGGGGACTTCGGGAAAAACTGTTTTTT. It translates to CASSPGDRGLREKLFF.

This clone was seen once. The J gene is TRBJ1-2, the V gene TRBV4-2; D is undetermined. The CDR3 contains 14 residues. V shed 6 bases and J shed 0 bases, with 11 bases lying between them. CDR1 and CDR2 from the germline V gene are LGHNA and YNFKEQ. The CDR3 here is CASRMGGTNYGYTF. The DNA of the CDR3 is TGTGCCAGCAGGATGGGCGGCACTAACTATGGCTACACCTTC.